This T cell receptor (beta chain) came from a study of T cells in Graves' hyperthyroidism and ophthalmopathy. This clonotype appeared many times. TCR beta CDR3 regions were amplified from RNA. When the TCR CDR3 underwent first-round RT-PCR, the HTBI primer set was used. MiXCR was run by TCRdb on the multiplex PCR reads, yielding one entry per CDR3 protein. This table has around 520,000 distinct CDR3 sequences, around 13% appearing once. This CDR3 has 15 residues. Trimming stripped 6 bases from V and 10 bases from J, with 23 bases between. Germline V gene lookup returns CDR1 SGHKS and CDR2 YYEKEE (reference sequence).

Material for sequencing was blood. V is TRBV5-5 and J is TRBJ2-1, with D perhaps TRBD2 (7 bases). This TCR was recovered from a middle-aged woman with Graves' hyperthyroidism. The chain's CDR3 is CASTPGLAVGGEQFF. CDR3 nucleotides: TGTGCCAGCACCCCGGGGCTAGCGGTAGGGGGGGAGCAGTTCTTC. Combining the CDR3 with reference TRBV5-5 and TRBJ2-1 gives the whole variable domain DAGVTQSPTHLIKTRGQQVTLRCSPISGHKSVSWYQQVLGQGPQFIFQYYEKEERGRGNFPDRFSARQFPNYSSELNVNALLLGDSALYLCASTPGLAVGGEQFFGPGTRLTVL.